Below, one T cell receptor beta chain is given with its context. The antigen is undetermined. The TCR beta library used iRepertoire HTBI primers with Arm-PCR amplification of CDR3. TCRdb used MiXCR to reprocess the multiplex PCR reads, holding one entry per CDR3 protein. Found here are around 250,000 distinct CDR3 sequences, 20% of them singletons; the top ten hold approximately 15%. The data originate from a study of regulatory T cells in long-lasting Graves disease. Study in general: Patients newly diagnosed with Graves' had been on antithyroid drugs for under 3 months.

As for time point: newly diagnosed GD, antithyroid drugs for less than 3 months. TCR sequences were obtained from RNA taken from PBMCs. Patients all came to the study from an endocrinology department in Xi'an, China. Study-level findings and limits: Favored usage of TRBV28, TRBJ1-2 and TRBJ2-5 was recorded in persistent disease.

The CDR3 sequence is 13 residues long. Germline CDR1 reads MNHGY; CDR2 reads SVAAGI. Trimming pared 3 bases from V and 6 bases from J, leaving 8 bases between. The source material was peripheral blood mononuclear cells (PBMCs), sampled at new diagnosis, from a patient treated with antithyroid drugs. This chain uses TRBV6-9 with TRBJ1-4; no clear D gene. The clonotype originates from a female donor with Graves disease. CDR3 residues: CASSYLGDEKLFF. The DNA for the CDR3 is TGTGCCAGCAGTTACTTAGGCGATGAAAAACTGTTTTTT.